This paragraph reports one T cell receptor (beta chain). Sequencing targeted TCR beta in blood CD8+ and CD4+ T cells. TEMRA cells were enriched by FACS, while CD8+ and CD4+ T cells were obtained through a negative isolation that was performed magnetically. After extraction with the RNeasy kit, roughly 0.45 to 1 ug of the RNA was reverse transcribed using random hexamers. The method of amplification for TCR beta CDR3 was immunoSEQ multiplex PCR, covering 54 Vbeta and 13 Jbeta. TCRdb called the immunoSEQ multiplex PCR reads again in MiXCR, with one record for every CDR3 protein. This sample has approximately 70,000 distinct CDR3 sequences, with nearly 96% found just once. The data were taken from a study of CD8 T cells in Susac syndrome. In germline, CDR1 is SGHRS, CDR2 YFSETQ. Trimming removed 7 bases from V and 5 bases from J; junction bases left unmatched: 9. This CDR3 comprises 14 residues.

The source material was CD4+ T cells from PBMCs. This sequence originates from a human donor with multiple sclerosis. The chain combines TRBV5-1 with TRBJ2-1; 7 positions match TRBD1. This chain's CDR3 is CASREQGRDNEQFF. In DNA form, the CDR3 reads TGCGCCAGCCGAGAACAGGGGCGGGACAATGAGCAGTTCTTC.